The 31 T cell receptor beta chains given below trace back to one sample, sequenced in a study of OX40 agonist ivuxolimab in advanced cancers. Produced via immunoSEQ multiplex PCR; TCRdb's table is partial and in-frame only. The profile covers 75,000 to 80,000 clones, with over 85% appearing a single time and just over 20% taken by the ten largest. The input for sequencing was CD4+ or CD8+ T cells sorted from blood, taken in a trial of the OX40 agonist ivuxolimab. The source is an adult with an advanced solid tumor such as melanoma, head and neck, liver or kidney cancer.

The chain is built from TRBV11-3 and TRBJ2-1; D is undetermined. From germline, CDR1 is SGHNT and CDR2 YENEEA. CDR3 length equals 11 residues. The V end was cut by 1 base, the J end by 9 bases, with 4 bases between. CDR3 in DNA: TGTGCCAGCAGCTTAGGGGCTGAGCAGTTCTTC. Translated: CASSLGAEQFF. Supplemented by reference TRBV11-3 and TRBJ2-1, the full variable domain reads EAGVVQSPRYKIIEKKQPVAFWCNPISGHNTLYWYLQNLGQGPELLIRYENEEAVDDSQLPKDRFSAERLKGVDSTLKIQPAELGDSAVYLCASSLGAEQFFGPGTRLTVL.

The CDR3 spells CASSLGGYSNQPQHF. CDR3 bases: TGTGCCAGCAGCTTAGGGGGATATAGCAATCAGCCCCAGCATTTT. This chain connects TRBV7-6 to TRBJ1-5; D remains ambiguous. The CDR3 consists of 15 residues. Germline loops: CDR1 SGHVS, CDR2 FNYEAQ. V was trimmed by 1 base and J by 0 bases, leaving 7 bases between them. The full variable domain, completed using reference TRBV7-6 and TRBJ1-5, is GAGVSQSPRYKVTKRGQDVALRCDPISGHVSLYWYRQALGQGPEFLTYFNYEAQQDKSGLPNDRFSAERPEGSISTLTIQRTEQRDSAMYRCASSLGGYSNQPQHFGDGTRLSIL.

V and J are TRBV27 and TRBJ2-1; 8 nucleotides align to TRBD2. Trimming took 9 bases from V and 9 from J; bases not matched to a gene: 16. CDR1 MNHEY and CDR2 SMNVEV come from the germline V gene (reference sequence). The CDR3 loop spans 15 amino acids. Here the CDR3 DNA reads TGTGCCAGTTCAAAGGGACTAGAAGGGCTCGGTGAGCAGTTCTTC. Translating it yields CASSKGLEGLGEQFF.

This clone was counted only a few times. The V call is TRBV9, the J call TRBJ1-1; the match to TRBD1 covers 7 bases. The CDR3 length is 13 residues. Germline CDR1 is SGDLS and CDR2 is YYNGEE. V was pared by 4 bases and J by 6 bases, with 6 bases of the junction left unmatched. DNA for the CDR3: TGTGCCAGCAGCCCAATAGGACAGGCTGAAGCTTTCTTT. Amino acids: CASSPIGQAEAFF.

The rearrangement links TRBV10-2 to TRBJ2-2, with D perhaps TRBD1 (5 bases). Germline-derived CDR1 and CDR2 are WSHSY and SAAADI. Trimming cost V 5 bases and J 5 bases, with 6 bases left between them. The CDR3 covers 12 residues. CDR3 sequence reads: CASSQGTGELFF. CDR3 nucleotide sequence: TGCGCCAGCAGTCAGGGAACCGGGGAGCTGTTTTTT.

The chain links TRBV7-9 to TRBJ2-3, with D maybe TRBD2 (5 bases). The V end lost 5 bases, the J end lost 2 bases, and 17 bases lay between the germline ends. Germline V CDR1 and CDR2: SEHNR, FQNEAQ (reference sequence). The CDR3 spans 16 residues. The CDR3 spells CASSPYSGLSTDTQYF. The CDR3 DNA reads TGTGCCAGCAGCCCCTACTCCGGACTCTCCACAGATACGCAGTATTTT.

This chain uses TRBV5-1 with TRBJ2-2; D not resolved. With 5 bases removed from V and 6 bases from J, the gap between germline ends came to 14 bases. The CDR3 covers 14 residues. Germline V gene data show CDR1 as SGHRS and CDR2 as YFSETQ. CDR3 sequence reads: CASSRAGWAGELFF. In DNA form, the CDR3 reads TGCGCCAGCAGTCGCGCAGGTTGGGCCGGGGAGCTGTTTTTT.

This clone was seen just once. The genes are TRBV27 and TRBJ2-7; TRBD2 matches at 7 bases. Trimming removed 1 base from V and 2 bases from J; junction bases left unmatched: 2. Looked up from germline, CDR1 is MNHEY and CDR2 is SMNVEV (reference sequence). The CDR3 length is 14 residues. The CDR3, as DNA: TGTGCCAGCAGTTTATGGGGGGGTCCCTACGAGCAGTACTTC. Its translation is CASSLWGGPYEQYF.

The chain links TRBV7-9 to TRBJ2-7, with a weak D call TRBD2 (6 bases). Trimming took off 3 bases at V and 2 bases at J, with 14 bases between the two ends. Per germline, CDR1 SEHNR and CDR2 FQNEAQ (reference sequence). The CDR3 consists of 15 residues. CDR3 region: CASSLAGRVPYEQYF. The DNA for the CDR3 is TGTGCCAGCAGCTTGGCGGGACGGGTTCCCTACGAGCAGTACTTC.

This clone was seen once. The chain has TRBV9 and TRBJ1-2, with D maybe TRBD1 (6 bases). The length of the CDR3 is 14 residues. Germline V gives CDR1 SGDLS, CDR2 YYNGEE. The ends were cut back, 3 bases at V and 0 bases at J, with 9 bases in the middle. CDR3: CASSARDTNYGYTF. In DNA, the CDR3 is TGTGCCAGCAGCGCCCGGGACACTAACTATGGCTACACCTTC.

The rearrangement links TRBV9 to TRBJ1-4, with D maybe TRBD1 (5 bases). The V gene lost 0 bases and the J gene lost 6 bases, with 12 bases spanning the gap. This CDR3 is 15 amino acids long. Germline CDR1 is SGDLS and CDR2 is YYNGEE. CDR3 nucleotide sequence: TGTGCCAGCAGCGTAGGAGGCAGGGTATATGAAAAACTGTTTTTT. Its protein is CASSVGGRVYEKLFF. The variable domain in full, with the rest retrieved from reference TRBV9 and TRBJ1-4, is DSGVTQTPKHLITATGQRVTLRCSPRSGDLSVYWYQQSLDQGLQFLIQYYNGEERAKGNILERFSAQQFPDLHSELNLSSLELGDSALYFCASSVGGRVYEKLFFGSGTQLSVL.

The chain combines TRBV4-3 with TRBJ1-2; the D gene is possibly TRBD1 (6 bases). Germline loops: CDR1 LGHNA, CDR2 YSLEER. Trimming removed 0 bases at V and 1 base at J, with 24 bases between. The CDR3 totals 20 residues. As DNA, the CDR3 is TGCGCCAGCAGCCAAGACAGCGGGGGCAGAGACAGCCCCTATAACTATGGCTACACCTTC. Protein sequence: CASSQDSGGRDSPYNYGYTF.

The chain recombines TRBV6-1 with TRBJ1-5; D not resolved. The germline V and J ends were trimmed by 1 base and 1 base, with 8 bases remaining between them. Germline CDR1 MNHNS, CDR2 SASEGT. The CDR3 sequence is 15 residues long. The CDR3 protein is CASSEVILSNQPQHF. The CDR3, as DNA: TGTGCCAGCAGTGAAGTGATCCTGAGCAATCAGCCCCAGCATTTT.

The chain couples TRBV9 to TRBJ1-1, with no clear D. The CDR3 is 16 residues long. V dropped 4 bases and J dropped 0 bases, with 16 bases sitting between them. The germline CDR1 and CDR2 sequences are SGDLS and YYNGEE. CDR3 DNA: TGTGCCAGCAGCCCAGACGGCTTAATGATGAACACTGAAGCTTTCTTT. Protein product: CASSPDGLMMNTEAFF. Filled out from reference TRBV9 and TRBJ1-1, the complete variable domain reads DSGVTQTPKHLITATGQRVTLRCSPRSGDLSVYWYQQSLDQGLQFLIQYYNGEERAKGNILERFSAQQFPDLHSELNLSSLELGDSALYFCASSPDGLMMNTEAFFGQGTRLTVV.

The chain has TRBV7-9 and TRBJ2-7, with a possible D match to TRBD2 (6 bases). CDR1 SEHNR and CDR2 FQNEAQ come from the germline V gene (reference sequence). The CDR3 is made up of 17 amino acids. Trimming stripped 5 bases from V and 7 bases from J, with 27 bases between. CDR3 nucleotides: TGTGCCAGCAGCCCGAGGAGCGATGGGGGGAATTTGCGAGAGCAGTACTTC. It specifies CASSPRSDGGNLREQYF.

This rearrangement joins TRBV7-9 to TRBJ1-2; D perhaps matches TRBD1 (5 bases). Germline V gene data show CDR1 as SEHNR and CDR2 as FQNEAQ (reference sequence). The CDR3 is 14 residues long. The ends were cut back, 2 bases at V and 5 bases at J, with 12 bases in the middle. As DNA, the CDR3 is TGTGCCAGCAGCTTAACCGGGACGGGGTATGGCTACACCTTC. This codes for CASSLTGTGYGYTF.

CDR3 loop: CAGPRREQYF. CDR3 DNA: TGTGCCGGTCCGAGACGAGAGCAGTACTTC. The chain uses TRBV5-8 and TRBJ2-7, with D unresolved. There are 10 residues in the CDR3. The ends were cut back, 10 bases at V and 7 bases at J, with 12 bases in the middle. CDR1 is SGHTS and CDR2 is YDEGEE in the germline V gene.

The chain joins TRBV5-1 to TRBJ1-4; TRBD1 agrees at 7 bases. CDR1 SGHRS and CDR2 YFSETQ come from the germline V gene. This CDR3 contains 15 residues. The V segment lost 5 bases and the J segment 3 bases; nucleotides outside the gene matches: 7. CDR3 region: CASRTGQAANEKLFF. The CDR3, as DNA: TGCGCCAGCAGAACCGGACAGGCGGCTAATGAAAAACTGTTTTTT.

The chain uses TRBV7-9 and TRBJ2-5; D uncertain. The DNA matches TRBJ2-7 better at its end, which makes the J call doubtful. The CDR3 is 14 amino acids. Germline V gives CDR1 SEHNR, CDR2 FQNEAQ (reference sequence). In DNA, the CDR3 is TGTGCCAGCAGCTTACGCGAGGACCCCTACGAGCAGTACTTC. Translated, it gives CASSLREDPYEQYF.

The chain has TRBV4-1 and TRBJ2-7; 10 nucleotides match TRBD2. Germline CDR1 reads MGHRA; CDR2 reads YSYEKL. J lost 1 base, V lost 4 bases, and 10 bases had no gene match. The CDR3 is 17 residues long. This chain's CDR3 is CASSPYPSGGGSYEQYF. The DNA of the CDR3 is TGCGCCAGCAGCCCCTACCCTAGCGGGGGCGGGTCCTACGAGCAGTACTTC.

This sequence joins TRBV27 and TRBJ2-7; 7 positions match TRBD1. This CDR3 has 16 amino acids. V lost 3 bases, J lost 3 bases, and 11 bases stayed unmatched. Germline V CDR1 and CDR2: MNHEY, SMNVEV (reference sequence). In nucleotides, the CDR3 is TGTGCCAGCAGTTTGGGACAGATAAATGCTGTCTACGAGCAGTACTTC. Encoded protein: CASSLGQINAVYEQYF.

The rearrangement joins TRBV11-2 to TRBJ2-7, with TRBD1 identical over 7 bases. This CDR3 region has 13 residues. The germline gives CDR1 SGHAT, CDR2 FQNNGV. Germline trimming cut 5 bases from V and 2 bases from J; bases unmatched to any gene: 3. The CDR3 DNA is TGTGCCAGCAGCAGGGGGCCCCCCTACGAGCAGTACTTC. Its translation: CASSRGPPYEQYF. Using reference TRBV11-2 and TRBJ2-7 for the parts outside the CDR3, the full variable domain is EAGVAQSPRYKIIEKRQSVAFWCNPISGHATLYWYQQILGQGPKLLIQFQNNGVVDDSQLPKDRFSAERLKGVDSTLKIQPAKLEDSAVYLCASSRGPPYEQYFGPGTRLTVT.

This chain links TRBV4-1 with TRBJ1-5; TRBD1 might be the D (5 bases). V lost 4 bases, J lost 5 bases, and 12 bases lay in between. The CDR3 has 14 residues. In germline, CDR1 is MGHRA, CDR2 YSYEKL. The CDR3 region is CASSRLVGDQPQHF. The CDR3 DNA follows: TGCGCCAGCAGCCGTCTCGTAGGGGATCAGCCCCAGCATTTT.

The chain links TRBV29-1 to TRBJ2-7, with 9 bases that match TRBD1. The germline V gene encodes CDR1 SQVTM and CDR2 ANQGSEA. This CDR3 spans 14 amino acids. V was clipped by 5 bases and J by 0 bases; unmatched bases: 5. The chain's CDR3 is CSVRGTGLSYEQYF. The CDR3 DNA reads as TGCAGCGTTCGAGGGACAGGGCTCTCCTACGAGCAGTACTTC.

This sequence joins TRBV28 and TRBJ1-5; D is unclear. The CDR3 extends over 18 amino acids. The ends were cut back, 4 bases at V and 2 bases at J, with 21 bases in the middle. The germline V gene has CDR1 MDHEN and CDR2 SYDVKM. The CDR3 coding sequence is TGTGCCAGCAGTTCCCCCAGAGAGACGGCCGCTGGCAATCAGCCCCAGCATTTT. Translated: CASSSPRETAAGNQPQHF.

CDR3 amino acids: CASSFITGGSYEQYF. CDR3 DNA: TGTGCCAGCAGCTTTATAACCGGGGGCTCCTACGAGCAGTACTTC. The chain uses TRBV5-5 and TRBJ2-7, with a possible D match to TRBD2 (6 bases). The CDR3 totals 15 residues. Trimming stripped 2 bases from V and 0 bases from J, with 12 bases between. CDR1 is SGHKS and CDR2 is YYEKEE in the germline V gene (reference sequence).

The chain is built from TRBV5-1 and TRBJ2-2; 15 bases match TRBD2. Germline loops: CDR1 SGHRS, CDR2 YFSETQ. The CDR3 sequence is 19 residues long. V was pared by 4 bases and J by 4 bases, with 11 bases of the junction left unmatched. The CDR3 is CASSPWTSGGAVFTGELFF. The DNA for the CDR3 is TGCGCCAGCAGCCCCTGGACTAGCGGGGGGGCCGTTTTCACCGGGGAGCTGTTTTTT.

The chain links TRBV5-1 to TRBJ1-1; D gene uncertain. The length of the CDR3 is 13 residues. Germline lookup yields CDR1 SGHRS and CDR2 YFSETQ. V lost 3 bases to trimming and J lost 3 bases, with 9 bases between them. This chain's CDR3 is CASSYLRDTEAFF. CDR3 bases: TGCGCCAGCAGCTATTTGAGGGACACTGAAGCTTTCTTT.

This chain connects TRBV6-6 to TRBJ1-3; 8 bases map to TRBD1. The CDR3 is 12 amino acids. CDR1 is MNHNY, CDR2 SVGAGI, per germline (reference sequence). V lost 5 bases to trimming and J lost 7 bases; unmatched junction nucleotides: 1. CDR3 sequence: CASSRQGNTIYF. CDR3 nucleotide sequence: TGTGCCAGCAGTAGACAGGGGAACACCATATATTTT.

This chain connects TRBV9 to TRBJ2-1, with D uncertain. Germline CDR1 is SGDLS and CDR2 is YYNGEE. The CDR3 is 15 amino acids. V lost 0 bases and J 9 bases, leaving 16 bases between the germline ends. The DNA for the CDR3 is TGTGCCAGCAGCGTAGAGGGTTCCTCGGGCGGTGAGCAGTTCTTC. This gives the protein CASSVEGSSGGEQFF.

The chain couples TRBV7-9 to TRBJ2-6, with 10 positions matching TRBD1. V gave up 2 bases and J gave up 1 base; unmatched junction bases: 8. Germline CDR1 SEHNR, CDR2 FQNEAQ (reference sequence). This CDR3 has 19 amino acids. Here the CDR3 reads CASSLSRRTGGSGANVLTF. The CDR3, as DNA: TGTGCCAGCAGCTTATCCCGCCGGACAGGGGGGTCTGGGGCCAACGTCCTGACTTTC. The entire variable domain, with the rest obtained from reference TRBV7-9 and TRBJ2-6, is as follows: DTGVSQNPRHKITKRGQNVTFRCDPISEHNRLYWYRQTLGQGPEFLTYFQNEAQLEKSRLLSDRFSAERPKGSFSTLEIQRTEQGDSAMYLCASSLSRRTGGSGANVLTFGAGSRLTVL.